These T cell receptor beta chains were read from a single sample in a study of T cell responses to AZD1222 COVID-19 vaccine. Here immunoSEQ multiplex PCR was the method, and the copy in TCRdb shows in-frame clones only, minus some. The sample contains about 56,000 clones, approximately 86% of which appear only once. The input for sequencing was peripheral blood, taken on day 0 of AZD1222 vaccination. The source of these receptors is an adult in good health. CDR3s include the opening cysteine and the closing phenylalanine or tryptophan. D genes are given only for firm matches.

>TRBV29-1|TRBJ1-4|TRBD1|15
CSVALGTGLGEKLFF
TGCAGCGTCGCCCTCGGGACAGGGCTGGGTGAAAAACTGTTTTTT
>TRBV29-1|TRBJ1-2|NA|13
CSVEMTGSWGYTF
TGCAGCGTTGAAATGACAGGCAGCTGGGGCTACACCTTC
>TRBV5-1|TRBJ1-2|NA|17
CASSLVGVGTSNYGYTF
TGCGCCAGCAGCTTGGTGGGGGTCGGGACCTCTAACTATGGCTACACCTTC
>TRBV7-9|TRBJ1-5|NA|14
CASSLDRAGGAQHF
TGTGCCAGCAGCTTAGACAGGGCCGGGGGGGCCCAGCATTTT
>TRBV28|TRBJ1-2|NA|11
CASAGFYGYTF
TGTGCCAGCGCAGGGTTTTATGGCTACACCTTC
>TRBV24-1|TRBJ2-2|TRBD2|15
CATRGLADNTGELFF
TGTGCCACCAGGGGACTAGCGGATAACACCGGGGAGCTGTTTTTT
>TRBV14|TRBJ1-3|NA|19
CASSRTWGQYYSSGNTIYF
TGTGCCAGCAGCCGGACCTGGGGGCAGTACTATTCCTCTGGAAACACCATATATTTT
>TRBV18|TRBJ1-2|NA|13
CASTTGQGYGYTF
TGTGCCAGCACCACGGGACAAGGCTATGGCTACACCTTC
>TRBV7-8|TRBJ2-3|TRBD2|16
CASSWGLAGGTHTQYF
TGTGCCAGCAGCTGGGGACTAGCGGGAGGGACGCATACGCAGTATTTT
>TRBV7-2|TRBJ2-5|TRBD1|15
CASRYVGQGGEAQYF
TGTGCCAGCAGATATGTAGGACAGGGGGGCGAGGCCCAGTACTTC